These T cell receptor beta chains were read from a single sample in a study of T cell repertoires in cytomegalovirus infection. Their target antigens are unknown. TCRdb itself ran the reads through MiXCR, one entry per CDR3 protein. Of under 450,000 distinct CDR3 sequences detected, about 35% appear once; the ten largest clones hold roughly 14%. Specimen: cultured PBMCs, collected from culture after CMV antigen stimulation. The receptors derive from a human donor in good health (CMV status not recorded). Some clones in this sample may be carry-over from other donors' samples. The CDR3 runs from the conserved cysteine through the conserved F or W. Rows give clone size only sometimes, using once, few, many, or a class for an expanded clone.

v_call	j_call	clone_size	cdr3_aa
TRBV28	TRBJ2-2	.	CASSHGDGNTGELFF
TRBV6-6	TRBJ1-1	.	CASSRTRDRETEAFF
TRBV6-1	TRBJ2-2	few	CASGRTSLGGELFF
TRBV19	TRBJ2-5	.	CASSGTSRETQYF
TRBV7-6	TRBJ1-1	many	CASSLWTKNTEAFF
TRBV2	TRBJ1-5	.	CASGYSGTVYSNQPQHF
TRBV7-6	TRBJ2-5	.	CACGSQETQYF
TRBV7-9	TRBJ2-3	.	CASSRSDRNTQYF
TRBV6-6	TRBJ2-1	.	CASSYSTGSPGNEQFF
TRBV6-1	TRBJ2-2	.	CASRTGFAGELFF
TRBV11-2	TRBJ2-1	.	CASSHTGTSGRWYNEQFF
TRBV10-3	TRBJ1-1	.	CAITNTGGTEAFF
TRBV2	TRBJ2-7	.	CASSEGDRVLAYEQYF
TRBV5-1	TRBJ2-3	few	CASSPGTSGSLADTQYF